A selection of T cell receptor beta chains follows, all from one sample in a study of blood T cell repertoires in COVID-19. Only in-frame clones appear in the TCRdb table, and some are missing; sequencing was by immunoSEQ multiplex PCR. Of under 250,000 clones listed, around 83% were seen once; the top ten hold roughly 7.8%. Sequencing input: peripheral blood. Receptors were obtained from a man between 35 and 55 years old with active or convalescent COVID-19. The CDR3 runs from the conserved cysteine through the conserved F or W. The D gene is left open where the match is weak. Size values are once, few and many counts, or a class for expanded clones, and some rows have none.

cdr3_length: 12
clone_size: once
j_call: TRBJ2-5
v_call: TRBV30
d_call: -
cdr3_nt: TGTGCCTGGGGGACTCAGGGGGAGACCCAGTACTTC
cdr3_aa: CAWGTQGETQYF

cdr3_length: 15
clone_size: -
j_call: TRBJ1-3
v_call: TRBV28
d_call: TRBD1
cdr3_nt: TGTGCCAGCAGTTCAGAGGGGGCGCCTGGAAACACCATATATTTT
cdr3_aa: CASSSEGAPGNTIYF

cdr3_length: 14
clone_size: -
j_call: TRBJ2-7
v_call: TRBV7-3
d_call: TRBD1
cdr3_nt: TGTGCCAGCAGCCCAGGGACAGGGGTGTACGAGCAGTACTTC
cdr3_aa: CASSPGTGVYEQYF

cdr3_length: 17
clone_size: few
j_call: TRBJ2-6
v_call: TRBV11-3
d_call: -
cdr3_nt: TGTGCCAGCAGCTTAGCTTGGGCAAGCTCTGGGGCCAACGTCCTGACTTTC
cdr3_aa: CASSLAWASSGANVLTF

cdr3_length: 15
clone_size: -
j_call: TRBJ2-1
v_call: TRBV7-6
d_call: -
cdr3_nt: TGTGCCAGCAGCTCAACAGGGAGCTCCTACAATGAGCAGTTCTTC
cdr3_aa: CASSSTGSSYNEQFF

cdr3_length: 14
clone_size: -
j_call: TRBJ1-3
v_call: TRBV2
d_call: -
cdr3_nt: TGTGCCAGCGGGCAACAGGGTATCGGAAACACCATATATTTT
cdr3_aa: CASGQQGIGNTIYF

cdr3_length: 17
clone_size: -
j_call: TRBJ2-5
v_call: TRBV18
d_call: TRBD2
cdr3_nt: TGTGCCAGCTCACCGATAGCGGGGGGACCTCATGGGGAGACCCAGTACTTC
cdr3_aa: CASSPIAGGPHGETQYF

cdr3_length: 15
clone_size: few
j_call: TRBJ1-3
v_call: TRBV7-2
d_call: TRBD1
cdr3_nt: TGTGCCAGCAGCCCACAGGGGACCTCTGGAAACACCATATATTTT
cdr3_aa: CASSPQGTSGNTIYF

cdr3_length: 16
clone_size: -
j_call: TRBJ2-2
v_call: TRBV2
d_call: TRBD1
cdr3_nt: TGTGCCAGCGGCGGACAGGGGGGGTTTAACACCGGGGAGCTGTTTTTT
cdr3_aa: CASGGQGGFNTGELFF

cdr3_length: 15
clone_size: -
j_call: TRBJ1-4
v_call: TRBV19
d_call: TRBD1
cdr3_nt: TGTGCCAGTAGTGCTACAGGGGGCTTTAATGAAAAACTGTTTTTT
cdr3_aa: CASSATGGFNEKLFF

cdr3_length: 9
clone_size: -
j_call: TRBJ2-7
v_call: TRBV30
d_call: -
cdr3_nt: TGTGCCTGGAATCCTCCGGGTTTGTTC
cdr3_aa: CAWNPPGLF

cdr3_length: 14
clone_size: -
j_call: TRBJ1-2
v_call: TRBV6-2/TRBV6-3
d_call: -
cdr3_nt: TGTGCCAGCAGTTTTCGTGGCGGGCTGAGTGGCTACACCTTC
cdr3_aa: CASSFRGGLSGYTF

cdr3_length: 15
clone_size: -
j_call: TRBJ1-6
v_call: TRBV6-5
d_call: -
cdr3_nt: TGTGCCAGCATACGAGGACAGACCAATAATTCACCCCTCCACTTT
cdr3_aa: CASIRGQTNNSPLHF

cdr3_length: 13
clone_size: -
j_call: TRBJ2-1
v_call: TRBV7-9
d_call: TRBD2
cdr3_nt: TGTGCCACCGGACTAGCGGGAAGGAATGAGCAGTTCTTC
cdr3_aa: CATGLAGRNEQFF

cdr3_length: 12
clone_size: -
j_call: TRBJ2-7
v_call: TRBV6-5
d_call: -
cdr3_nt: TGTGCCAGCAGTTACGGAGGGGCCGAGCAGTACTTC
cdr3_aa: CASSYGGAEQYF

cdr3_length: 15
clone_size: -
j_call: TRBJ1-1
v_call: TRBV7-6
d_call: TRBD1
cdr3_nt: TGTGCCAGCAGCCTCATAGGGGGCAAGAACACTGAAGCTTTCTTT
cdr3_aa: CASSLIGGKNTEAFF

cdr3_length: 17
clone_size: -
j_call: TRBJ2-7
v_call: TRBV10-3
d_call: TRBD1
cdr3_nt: TGTGCCAGCGGGACGGGACAGGGGGAGAGACGTGCCTACGAGCAGTACTTC
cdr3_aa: CASGTGQGERRAYEQYF

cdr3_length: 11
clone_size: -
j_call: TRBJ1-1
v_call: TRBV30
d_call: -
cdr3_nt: TGTGCCTGGATGCGGGGCACTGAAGCTTTCTTT
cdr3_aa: CAWMRGTEAFF

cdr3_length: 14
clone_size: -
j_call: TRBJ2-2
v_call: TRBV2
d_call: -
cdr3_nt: TGTGCCAGCAGTGAAGCGCAAACCTACGGGGAGCTGTTTTTT
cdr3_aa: CASSEAQTYGELFF

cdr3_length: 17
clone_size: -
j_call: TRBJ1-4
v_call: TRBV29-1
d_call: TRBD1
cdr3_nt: TGCAGCGTATCATTGGGGACAGTCGGAGCAACTAATGAAAAACTGTTTTTT
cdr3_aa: CSVSLGTVGATNEKLFF

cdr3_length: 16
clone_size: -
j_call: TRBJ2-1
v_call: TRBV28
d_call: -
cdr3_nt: TGTGCCAGCAGTTTGGTTAGTGGGGGAGGACACAATGAGCAGTTCTTC
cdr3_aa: CASSLVSGGGHNEQFF

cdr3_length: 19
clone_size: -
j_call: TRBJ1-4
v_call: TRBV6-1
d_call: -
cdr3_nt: TGTGCCAGCAGTGAAGCGTTAAGGGAGAGGTTTACAACTAATGAAAAACTGTTTTTT
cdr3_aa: CASSEALRERFTTNEKLFF

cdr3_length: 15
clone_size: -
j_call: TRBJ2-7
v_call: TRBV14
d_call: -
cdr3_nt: TGTGCCAGCAGCCAATACTACGGAGAGGCATACGAGCAGTACTTC
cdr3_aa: CASSQYYGEAYEQYF

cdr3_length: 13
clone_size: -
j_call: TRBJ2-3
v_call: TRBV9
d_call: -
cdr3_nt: TGTGCCAGCAGCATCGAACAGAGAGATACGCAGTATTTT
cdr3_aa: CASSIEQRDTQYF

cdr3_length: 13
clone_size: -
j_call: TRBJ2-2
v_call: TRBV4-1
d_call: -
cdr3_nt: TGCGCCAGCAGGGGTAGCAGGGGCGGGGAGCTGTTTTTT
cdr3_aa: CASRGSRGGELFF

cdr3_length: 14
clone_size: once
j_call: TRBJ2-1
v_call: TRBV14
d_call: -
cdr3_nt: TGTGCCAGCAGTCTACAGGGTTCGCACAATGAGCAGTTCTTC
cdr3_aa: CASSLQGSHNEQFF

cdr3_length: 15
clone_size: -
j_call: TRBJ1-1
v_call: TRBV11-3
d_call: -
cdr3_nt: TGTGCCAGCAGCCCTGGGGCCACCCGGAACACTGAAGCTTTCTTT
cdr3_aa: CASSPGATRNTEAFF

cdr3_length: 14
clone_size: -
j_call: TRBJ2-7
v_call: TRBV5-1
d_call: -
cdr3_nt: TGCGCCAGCAGCTTGGACGGGAATACCTACGAGCAGTACTTC
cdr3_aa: CASSLDGNTYEQYF

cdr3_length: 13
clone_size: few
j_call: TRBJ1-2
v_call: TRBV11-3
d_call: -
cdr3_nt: TGTGCCAGCAGCCCCCGGGACACCTATGGCTACACCTTC
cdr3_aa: CASSPRDTYGYTF

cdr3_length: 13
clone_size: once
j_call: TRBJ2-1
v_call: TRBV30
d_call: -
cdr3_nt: TGTGCCTGGAGTAAAAGGGGCCCGCTCCTCTTCTTCTTC
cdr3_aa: CAWSKRGPLLFFF

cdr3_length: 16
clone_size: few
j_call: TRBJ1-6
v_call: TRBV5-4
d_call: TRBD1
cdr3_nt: TGTGCCAGCAGCTTGTTTGGACAGGGCAGGGGGTCACCCCTCCACTTT
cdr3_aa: CASSLFGQGRGSPLHF

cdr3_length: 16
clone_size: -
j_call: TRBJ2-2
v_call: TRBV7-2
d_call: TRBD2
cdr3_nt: TGTGCCAGCAGCTTAGGACTAGCGGGGCCCACCGGGGAGCTGTTTTTT
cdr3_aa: CASSLGLAGPTGELFF

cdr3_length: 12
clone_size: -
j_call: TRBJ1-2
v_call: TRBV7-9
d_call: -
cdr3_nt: TGTGCCAGCAGCTTACTGGTCGGTGGCTACACCTTC
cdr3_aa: CASSLLVGGYTF

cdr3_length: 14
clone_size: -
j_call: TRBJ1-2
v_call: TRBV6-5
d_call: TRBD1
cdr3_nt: TGTGCCAGCACTAAGGGACAGGGAATCTATGGCTACACCTTC
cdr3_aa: CASTKGQGIYGYTF

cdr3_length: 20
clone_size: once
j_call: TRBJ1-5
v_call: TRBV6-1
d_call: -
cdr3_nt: TGTGCCAGCAGTGCTTATTCCCCCAGATCGACAGGCCATAGCAATCAGCCCCAGCATTTT
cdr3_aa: CASSAYSPRSTGHSNQPQHF

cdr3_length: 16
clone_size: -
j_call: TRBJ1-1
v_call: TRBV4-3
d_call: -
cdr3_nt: TGCGCCAGCAGCCAAGAATATTTCGGCAGGGGAGCTGAAGCTTTCTTT
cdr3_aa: CASSQEYFGRGAEAFF

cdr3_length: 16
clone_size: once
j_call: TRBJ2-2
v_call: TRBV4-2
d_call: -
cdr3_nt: TGTGCCAGCAGCCAAGATAGACAGGATTACACCGGGGAGCTGTTTTTT
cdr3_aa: CASSQDRQDYTGELFF

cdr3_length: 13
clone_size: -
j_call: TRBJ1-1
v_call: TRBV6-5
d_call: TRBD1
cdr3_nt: TGTGCCATCGCGGACAGGAGGGACGGAGCGGCTTTCTTT
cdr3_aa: CAIADRRDGAAFF

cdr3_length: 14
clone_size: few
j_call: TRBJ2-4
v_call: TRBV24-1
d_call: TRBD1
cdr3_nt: TGTGCCACCAGTGTATCTGGACAGGGAAACATTCAGTACTTC
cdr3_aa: CATSVSGQGNIQYF

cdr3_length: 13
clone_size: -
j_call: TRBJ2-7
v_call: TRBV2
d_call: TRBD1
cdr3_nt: TGTGCCAGCAGTACGACAGGGGGCTACGAGCAGTACTTC
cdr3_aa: CASSTTGGYEQYF